The clone carrying this T cell receptor (beta chain) was counted ten times or more. This CDR3 has 15 amino acids. With V trimmed by 0 bases and J by 4 bases, 3 bases remained unmatched. Germline loops: CDR1 SGHDN, CDR2 FVKESK. Time point indicated: sample taken at primary tumor resection. Whole RNA came from tumor, nontumor lung or frozen PBMC and was sequenced without being sorted. The sample comes from a study of spatial heterogeneity in lung cancer. Study as a whole: The average count in raw reads for each unique TCR and UMI combination exceeded nine appearances.

TCR cDNA molecules were tagged individually, and each one carried a unique molecular identifier. Each CDR3 protein is one row after TCRdb ran MiXCR on the 5' RACE reads. The table includes under 85,000 distinct CDR3 sequences, about 8.5% detected once. This sample comprised PBMCs, obtained at surgery. The origin of this receptor is a male donor with early-stage non-small cell lung cancer. V and J are TRBV14 and TRBJ2-3, with 8 bases aligning to TRBD1. CDR3 protein: CASSQDRGPSDTQYF. The CDR3 DNA reads TGTGCCAGCAGCCAAGACAGGGGGCCATCAGATACGCAGTATTTT.